This T cell receptor (beta chain) came from a study of Graves' ophthalmopathy and Graves' hyperthyroidism. This clonotype was counted ten times or more. The authors amplified TCR beta CDR3 regions, and they did so from RNA transcripts for repertoire sequencing. HTBI-primed first-round RT-PCR preceded second-round multiplex PCR. TCRdb fed the multiplex PCR reads into MiXCR, producing one record per CDR3 protein. The data show 500,000 to 800,000 distinct CDR3 sequences, about 41% seen once. Diagnostic conclusions were grounded in clinical symptoms, serum thyroxine, TRAb, thyroid ultrasound and orbital computed tomography. The CDR3 has 13 residues. V was shortened by 5 bases and J by 4 bases, with 12 bases between the two germline ends. Germline V gene sequence: CDR1 DFQATT, CDR2 SNEGSKA (reference sequence).

The V call is TRBV20-1, the J call TRBJ1-3; D uncertain. This TCR derives from an adult man with Graves' ophthalmopathy. The sample was peripheral blood. Written as DNA, the CDR3 is TGCAGTGCTCGCGACCCTCGGGGAAACACCATATATTTT. Translated: CSARDPRGNTIYF.